This note documents a single T cell receptor beta chain sequence. Antigen unknown. V lost 3 bases to trimming and J lost 7 bases, with 10 bases between them. CDR1 is KGHSH and CDR2 is LQKENI in the germline V gene. This CDR3 spans 14 amino acids. The sample originates from a study of T cell responses to AZD1222 COVID-19 vaccine. Study observations and caveats: White British donors predominated, females outnumbered males, and clonal diversity was possibly underestimated. Nearly half of the spike-specific TCRs reportedly recognize variant regions that carry no mutations.

TCRdb keeps only in-frame clones here, not all; method: immunoSEQ multiplex PCR. The sample yields about 96,000 clones, about 93% seen once. The source was peripheral blood, collected on day 0 of MenACWY control vaccination. This TCR came from an adult in good health. The V call is TRBV18, the J call TRBJ1-6; D possibly corresponds to TRBD1 (5 bases). CDR3 DNA sequence: TGTGCCAGCTCACCGGGGACGGGAAATTCACCCCTCCACTTT. Translating gives CASSPGTGNSPLHF.